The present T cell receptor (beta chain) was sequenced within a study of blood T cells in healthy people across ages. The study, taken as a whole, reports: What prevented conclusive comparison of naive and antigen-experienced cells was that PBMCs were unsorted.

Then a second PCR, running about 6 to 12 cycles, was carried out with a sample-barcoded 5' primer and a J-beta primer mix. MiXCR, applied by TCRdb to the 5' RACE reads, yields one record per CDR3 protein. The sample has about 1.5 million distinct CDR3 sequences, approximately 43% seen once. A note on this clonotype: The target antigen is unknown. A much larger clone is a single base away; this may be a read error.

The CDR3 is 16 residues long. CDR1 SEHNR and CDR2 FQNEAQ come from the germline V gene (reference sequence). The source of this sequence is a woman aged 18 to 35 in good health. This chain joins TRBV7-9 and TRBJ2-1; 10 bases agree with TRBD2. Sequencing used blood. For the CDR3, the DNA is TGTGCCAGCAGCTCCGCTAGCGGGAGATCCTGCAATGAGCAGTTCTTC. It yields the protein CASSSASGRSCNEQFF. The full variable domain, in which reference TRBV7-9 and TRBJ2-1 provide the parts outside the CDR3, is DTGVSQNPRHKITKRGQNVTFRCDPISEHNRLYWYRQTLGQGPEFLTYFQNEAQLEKSRLLSDRFSAERPKGSFSTLEIQRTEQGDSAMYLCASSSASGRSCNEQFFGPGTRLTVL.